Shown below are 14 T cell receptor beta chains from a single sample sequenced in a study of blood T cell repertoires in COVID-19. Using immunoSEQ multiplex PCR, the repertoire was profiled, and TCRdb retains in-frame clones only, with some absent. The sample gives fewer than 400,000 clones, around 84% of which show up once; under 4% is in the top ten. Sequenced material: peripheral blood. These receptors were taken from a woman between 18 and 29 years old with acute or convalescent COVID-19.

V is TRBV7-9 and J is TRBJ1-3; a weak D match, TRBD1 (5 bases). Germline V gives CDR1 SEHNR, CDR2 FQNEAQ (reference sequence). Trimming left V 4 bases short and J 10 bases short, with 14 bases between. The CDR3 consists of 13 residues. The CDR3 protein is CASSSMAGDTIYF. DNA of the CDR3: TGTGCCAGCAGCTCAATGGCGGGGGATACCATATATTTT.

The chain's CDR3 is CATTSGRGETQYF. The CDR3 DNA is TGCGCCACCACAAGCGGGAGGGGAGAGACCCAGTACTTC. The gene calls are TRBV5-1 and TRBJ2-5, with 10 bases matching TRBD2. This CDR3 region has 13 residues. Trimming cost V 9 bases and J 4 bases; bases outside gene matches: 6. The V gene's germline CDR1 is SGHRS and CDR2 YFSETQ. The complete variable domain, with remaining parts taken from reference TRBV5-1 and TRBJ2-5, reads KAGVTQTPRYLIKTRGQQVTLSCSPISGHRSVSWYQQTPGQGLQFLFEYFSETQRNKGNFPGRFSGRQFSNSRSEMNVSTLELGDSALYLCATTSGRGETQYFGPGTRLLVL.

The V gene is TRBV28, the J gene TRBJ1-1, with D possibly being TRBD1 (6 bases). Germline V gene data show CDR1 as MDHEN and CDR2 as SYDVKM. The V end was cut by 7 bases, the J end by 2 bases, with 11 bases between. The CDR3 loop spans 13 amino acids. Written as DNA, the CDR3 is TGTGCCAGCACAGGCAGGGGAAACACTGAAGCTTTCTTT. It encodes CASTGRGNTEAFF.

The chain is built from TRBV3-1 (or the pseudogene TRBV3-2) and TRBJ2-5; 7 positions agree with TRBD1. The ends lost 1 base at V and 2 bases at J; junction bases unmatched: 4. The CDR3 has 15 amino acids. The germline CDR1 and CDR2 sequences are LGHDT and YNNKEL (reference sequence). The CDR3 nucleotides read TGTGCCAGCAGCCAAGGAGGGACAGTACAAGAGACCCAGTACTTC. It specifies CASSQGGTVQETQYF.

The count of this clone is one. The chain carries TRBV3-1 (or the pseudogene TRBV3-2) and TRBJ1-3, with unresolved D. The V and J ends lost 7 bases and 0 bases respectively, with 7 bases between them. Germline V CDR1 and CDR2: LGHDT, YNNKEL (reference sequence). The CDR3 runs 13 residues. The CDR3: CASMRGSGNTIYF. The CDR3 nucleotides read TGTGCCAGCATGCGAGGCTCTGGAAACACCATATATTTT.

This chain uses TRBV2 with TRBJ2-7; TRBD2 matches 12 bases. Germline V gene sequence: CDR1 SNHLY, CDR2 FYNNEI. V lost 11 bases, J lost 5 bases, and 7 bases stayed unmatched. This CDR3 is built from 13 residues. The CDR3 nucleotides are TGTGCCGGGAGACTAGCGGGAGAAGACGAGCAGTACTTC. Protein: CAGRLAGEDEQYF.

The J gene is TRBJ1-1, the V gene TRBV27; tentative D call: TRBD1 (6 bases). The CDR3 has 15 amino acids. V lost 2 bases and J 3 bases, leaving 13 bases between the germline ends. Looked up from germline, CDR1 is MNHEY and CDR2 is SMNVEV (reference sequence). The CDR3 nucleotides are TGTGCCAGCAGTTTACAGGGAGAGGGGGACACTGAAGCTTTCTTT. Translation gives CASSLQGEGDTEAFF.

This clone was recorded only once. This chain joins TRBV3-1 (or the pseudogene TRBV3-2) and TRBJ1-1; the D is unclear. Trimming pared 0 bases from V and 5 bases from J, leaving 13 bases between. The CDR3 has 15 amino acids. Germline loops: CDR1 LGHDT, CDR2 YNNKEL (reference sequence). The CDR3 DNA reads TGTGCCAGCAGCCAAGAAGGCGGCCGCTGGACTGAAGCTTTCTTT. Translation: CASSQEGGRWTEAFF.

The chain links TRBV5-1 to TRBJ1-5; D ambiguous. Trimming cost V 0 bases and J 5 bases, with 12 bases left between them. Germline V gives CDR1 SGHRS, CDR2 YFSETQ. This CDR3 is built from 15 residues. In DNA form, the CDR3 reads TGCGCCAGCAGCTTGGAGGGTCGAGGGCATCAGCCCCAGCATTTT. Amino acid sequence: CASSLEGRGHQPQHF.

In its sample, this clone was seen once. This rearrangement joins TRBV7-9 to TRBJ1-6, with TRBD1 matching over 7 bases. This CDR3 has 16 amino acids. Germline V gives CDR1 SEHNR, CDR2 FQNEAQ (reference sequence). The ends lost 2 bases at V and 4 bases at J; junction bases unmatched: 5. CDR3 sequence: CASSLFGGQYNSPLHF. CDR3 coding DNA: TGTGCCAGCAGCTTATTTGGGGGACAGTATAATTCACCCCTCCACTTT.

This chain joins TRBV6-6 and TRBJ1-5; TRBD1 is a possible D gene (5 bases). Trimming took 1 base from V and 3 from J, leaving 7 bases between them. The CDR3 is 14 residues long. The germline gives CDR1 MNHNY, CDR2 SVGAGI (reference sequence). Here the CDR3 reads CASSYWTNNQPQHF. The CDR3 coding sequence is TGTGCCAGCAGTTACTGGACAAACAATCAGCCCCAGCATTTT.

The J gene is TRBJ2-5, the V gene TRBV27; 7 bases fit TRBD2. Germline V gene lookup returns CDR1 MNHEY and CDR2 SMNVEV (reference sequence). This CDR3 is built from 14 residues. Trimming removed 2 bases from V and 5 bases from J; junction bases left unmatched: 5. CDR3 DNA sequence: TGTGCCAGCAGTTTACGGCGGGAGCAGGAGACCCAGTACTTC. It encodes CASSLRREQETQYF.

The chain employs TRBV24-1 and TRBJ2-2; 7 bases agree with TRBD1. V shed 1 base, J shed 7 bases, and the junction held 5 bases outside the gene matches. Germline V gene lookup returns CDR1 KGHDR and CDR2 SFDVKD. The CDR3 contains 15 residues. CDR3 nucleotides: TGTGCCACCAGTGATTTAGACAGGGCGGGCGGGGAGCTGTTTTTT. Translating gives CATSDLDRAGGELFF.

This clone appeared a single time. This sequence joins TRBV5-1 and TRBJ2-7; D is unresolved. Germline loops: CDR1 SGHRS, CDR2 YFSETQ. With 1 base removed from V and 0 bases from J, the gap between germline ends came to 8 bases. The CDR3 runs to 14 residues. CDR3 nucleotide sequence: TGCGCCAGCAGCTTGAAGGCGGCCTCCTACGAGCAGTACTTC. It translates to CASSLKAASYEQYF.